This entry lists 4 T cell receptor beta chains sequenced from one sample in a study of cytomegalovirus exposure and HLA in healthy donors. Primers: 60 Vbeta forward and 13 Jbeta reverse. Here immunoSEQ multiplex PCR was the method, and the copy in TCRdb shows in-frame clones only, minus some. The ten top clones account for more than 5.5%, within a sample of around 40,000 clones. Sequencing was performed on PBMCs. The receptors here all came from a man aged 25-45 years in good health and CMV-seronegative.

V usage is TRBV19 and J usage is TRBJ1-5; TRBD1 matches 7 bases. V shed 4 bases, J shed 5 bases, and the junction held 5 bases outside the gene matches. This CDR3 spans 14 amino acids. Per the germline V gene, CDR1 is LNHDA and CDR2 is SQIVND (reference sequence). The CDR3 here is CASSKQGPHQPQHF. In DNA, the CDR3 is TGTGCCAGTAGTAAACAGGGGCCCCATCAGCCCCAGCATTTT.

In DNA form, the CDR3 reads TGTGCCAGCAGCTTAAATAAACTAGCGGGAGGTCCCTACGAGCAGTACTTC. Protein sequence: CASSLNKLAGGPYEQYF. The chain employs TRBV7-2 and TRBJ2-7; 12 bases fit TRBD2. The CDR3 is made up of 17 amino acids. Trimming removed 2 bases from V and 2 bases from J; junction bases left unmatched: 7. Germline V gene data show CDR1 as SGHTA and CDR2 as FQGNSA. Full variable domain (remainder filled in from reference TRBV7-2 and TRBJ2-7): GAGVSQSPSNKVTEKGKDVELRCDPISGHTALYWYRQSLGQGLEFLIYFQGNSAPDKSGLPSDRFSAERTGGSVSTLTIQRTQQEDSAVYLCASSLNKLAGGPYEQYFGPGTRLTVT.

The chain carries TRBV7-2 and TRBJ1-6; a possible D gene is TRBD1 (5 bases). Trimming removed 5 bases from V and 10 bases from J, with 12 bases in between. The CDR3 length is 13 residues. Germline V lookup: CDR1 SGHTA, CDR2 FQGNSA. For the CDR3, the DNA is TGTGCCAGCAGCCCAGGACACGGGTCACCCCTCCACTTT. Residues: CASSPGHGSPLHF.

DNA of the CDR3: TGTGCCAGTAGTGACAGGGGTGGGGCCAACGTCCTGACTTTC. This encodes CASSDRGGANVLTF. The chain uses TRBV19 and TRBJ2-6, with TRBD1 identical over 8 bases. The junction had 0 bases not matched to a gene; V was cut back by 5 bases and J by 3 bases. The CDR3 loop spans 14 amino acids. Germline-derived CDR1 and CDR2 are LNHDA and SQIVND (reference sequence).